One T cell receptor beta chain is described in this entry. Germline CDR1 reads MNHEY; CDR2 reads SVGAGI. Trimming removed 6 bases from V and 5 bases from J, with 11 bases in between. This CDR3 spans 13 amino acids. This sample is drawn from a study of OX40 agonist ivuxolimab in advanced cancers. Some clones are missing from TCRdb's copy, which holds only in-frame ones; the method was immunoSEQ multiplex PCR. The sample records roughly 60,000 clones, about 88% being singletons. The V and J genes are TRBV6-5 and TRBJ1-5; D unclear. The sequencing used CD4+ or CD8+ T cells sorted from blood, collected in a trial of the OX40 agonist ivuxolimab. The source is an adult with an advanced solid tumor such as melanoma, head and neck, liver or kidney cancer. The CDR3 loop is CASSPFRDQPQHF. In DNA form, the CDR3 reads TGTGCCAGCAGCCCTTTTCGCGATCAGCCCCAGCATTTT.